This passage covers 17 T cell receptor beta chains from one sample sequenced in a study of T cell clones after liver transplantation. Clones were read by immunoSEQ multiplex PCR, and TCRdb kept only the in-frame ones, dropping some. This table holds some 6,000 clones, about 80% found once. Sequenced here: CD8+ T cells from blood, sampled approximately 3.5 years after liver transplant. The receptors were sampled from a human patient who received a liver transplant. Some T cells may be provided by the graft donor.

J is TRBJ2-2 and V is TRBV13; 12 bases fit TRBD1. J lost 3 bases, V lost 1 base, and 6 bases had no gene match. The CDR3 is 18 residues long. The germline V gene has CDR1 PRHDT and CDR2 FYEKMQ (reference sequence). CDR3 DNA sequence: TGTGCCAGCAGCTTAGAATCGGGACAGGGGGCGGACACCGGGGAGCTGTTTTTT. This codes for CASSLESGQGADTGELFF.

V and J are TRBV27 and TRBJ1-2; a possible D gene is TRBD1 (5 bases). Germline values: CDR1 MNHEY, CDR2 SMNVEV (reference sequence). This CDR3 has 12 residues. Trimming left V 8 bases short and J 1 base short, with 8 bases between. Written as DNA, the CDR3 is TGTGCCAGCGCGGGGGGTAACTATGGCTACACCTTC. Translating gives CASAGGNYGYTF.

V usage is TRBV6-5 and J usage is TRBJ2-1, with 15 bases aligning to TRBD2. The CDR3 sequence is 14 residues long. In germline, CDR1 is MNHEY, CDR2 SVGAGI. The ends lost 5 bases at V and 8 bases at J; junction bases unmatched: 1. CDR3 sequence reads: CASSGLAGGDEQFF. The CDR3 DNA is TGTGCCAGCAGTGGACTAGCGGGAGGGGATGAGCAGTTCTTC.

This chain joins TRBV4-3 and TRBJ1-4; D unclear. The CDR3 spans 16 residues. Germline V gene data show CDR1 as LGHNA and CDR2 as YSLEER. Trimming left V 0 bases short and J 4 bases short, with 12 bases between. The CDR3: CASSQERLQFNEKLFF. The CDR3 bases are TGCGCCAGCAGCCAAGAGAGGCTGCAGTTTAATGAAAAACTGTTTTTT.

The rearrangement uses TRBV7-9 and TRBJ1-1; D is ambiguous. CDR1 is SEHNR and CDR2 is FQNEAQ in the germline V gene (reference sequence). The ends were cut back, 0 bases at V and 2 bases at J, with 4 bases in the middle. The CDR3 length is 13 residues. CDR3 protein: CASSLALNTEAFF. DNA of the CDR3: TGTGCCAGCAGCTTAGCCCTAAACACTGAAGCTTTCTTT.

CDR3 DNA: TGTGCCAGCAGCTTGGTTCCCCCACAAAACAAGGGCAATGAGCAGTTCTTC. This encodes CASSLVPPQNKGNEQFF. The chain employs TRBV5-4 and TRBJ2-1; D not resolved. The CDR3 runs to 17 residues. Germline CDR1 reads SGHNT; CDR2 reads YYREEE (reference sequence). V gave up 0 bases and J gave up 6 bases, with 19 bases separating them.

This clone came up a few times. The genes are TRBV19 and TRBJ2-7; D tentatively fits TRBD1 or TRBD2 (7 bases each). Germline V lookup: CDR1 LNHDA, CDR2 SQIVND (reference sequence). The V end was cut by 8 bases, the J end by 2 bases, with 16 bases between. This CDR3 has 14 amino acids. The CDR3 coding sequence is TGTGCCAGTGGCGCAGGGGGGGGCGCCTACGAGCAGTACTTC. Protein product: CASGAGGGAYEQYF.

The J gene is TRBJ1-2, the V gene TRBV4-1, with 9 bases that match TRBD1. CDR1 is MGHRA, CDR2 YSYEKL, per germline. The CDR3 covers 17 residues. V lost 4 bases, J lost 4 bases, and 13 bases stayed unmatched. CDR3 coding DNA: TGCGCCAGCAGCCTTAGCCCCAGGGGACAGGGAGGCTATGGCTACACCTTC. Its translation is CASSLSPRGQGGYGYTF.

V gene TRBV19 combines with J gene TRBJ1-3; D is unresolved. There are 16 residues in the CDR3. The germline V and J ends were trimmed by 3 bases and 4 bases, with 16 bases remaining between them. CDR1 is LNHDA, CDR2 SQIVND, per germline (reference sequence). In DNA form, the CDR3 reads TGTGCCAGTAGTATCCCCGACGGGGAGACCGGAAACACCATATATTTT. It specifies CASSIPDGETGNTIYF. The variable domain in full, completed from reference TRBV19 and TRBJ1-3, reads DGGITQSPKYLFRKEGQNVTLSCEQNLNHDAMYWYRQDPGQGLRLIYYSQIVNDFQKGDIAEGYSVSREKKESFPLTVTSAQKNPTAFYLCASSIPDGETGNTIYFGEGSWLTVV.

The chain uses TRBV7-2 and TRBJ1-1; unclear D gene. The germline CDR1 and CDR2 sequences are SGHTA and FQGNSA. Trimming removed 5 bases from V and 0 bases from J, with 13 bases in between. The CDR3 runs to 15 residues. CDR3 bases: TGTGCCAGCAGCCCCCCCCGGGCGCTGAACACTGAAGCTTTCTTT. Translated: CASSPPRALNTEAFF.

This chain uses TRBV5-8 with TRBJ2-1; 8 bases map to TRBD1. The germline V gene encodes CDR1 SGHTS and CDR2 YDEGEE. V was pared by 3 bases and J by 1 base, with 6 bases of the junction left unmatched. This CDR3 has 16 amino acids. The DNA of the CDR3 is TGTGCCAGCAGCTGGGGGCGGGACAGGTCCTACAATGAGCAGTTCTTC. It yields the protein CASSWGRDRSYNEQFF.

The rearrangement links TRBV5-1 to TRBJ2-1, with 12 nucleotides matching TRBD2. Trimming removed 5 bases from V and 6 bases from J; junction bases left unmatched: 9. CDR1 and CDR2 (germline): SGHRS, YFSETQ. The CDR3 has 16 residues. The CDR3 here is CASSPATSGRLNEQFF. CDR3 coding DNA: TGCGCCAGCAGTCCCGCAACTAGCGGGAGGCTCAATGAGCAGTTCTTC.

The V gene is TRBV28, the J gene TRBJ2-2, with 9 bases matching TRBD2. Germline loops: CDR1 MDHEN, CDR2 SYDVKM. This CDR3 spans 20 amino acids. V was pared by 3 bases and J by 5 bases, with 19 bases of the junction left unmatched. CDR3 sequence reads: CASSFFTAGVAGEWTGELFF. The CDR3 DNA is TGTGCCAGCAGTTTTTTCACGGCGGGGGTAGCGGGAGAATGGACCGGGGAGCTGTTTTTT.

V usage is TRBV6-5 and J usage is TRBJ2-1; D perhaps matches TRBD2 (6 bases). The CDR3 covers 13 residues. Germline values: CDR1 MNHEY, CDR2 SVGAGI. Trimming removed 5 bases from V and 6 bases from J, with 11 bases in between. The CDR3 loop reads CASSPSVLNEQFF. The CDR3 coding sequence is TGTGCCAGCAGTCCTAGCGTTCTCAATGAGCAGTTCTTC.

The chain links TRBV19 to TRBJ2-7; D perhaps matches TRBD1 (6 bases). Germline V lookup: CDR1 LNHDA, CDR2 SQIVND (reference sequence). Trimming removed 5 bases at V and 3 bases at J, with 11 bases between. This CDR3 is built from 13 residues. The CDR3 sequence: CASSSGTNYEQYF. In DNA, the CDR3 is TGTGCCAGTAGTTCCGGGACAAACTACGAGCAGTACTTC.

V is TRBV4-1 and J is TRBJ2-3, with D perhaps TRBD2 (5 bases). This CDR3 has 15 residues. Trimming pared 2 bases from V and 4 bases from J, leaving 13 bases between. Germline values: CDR1 MGHRA, CDR2 YSYEKL. The CDR3 protein is CASSQSADLSDTQYF. Here the CDR3 DNA reads TGCGCCAGCAGCCAAAGCGCGGACTTGTCAGATACGCAGTATTTT.

This sequence joins TRBV7-9 and TRBJ2-1; 9 positions agree with TRBD2. The CDR3 is 15 amino acids. Germline trimming cut 4 bases from V and 6 bases from J; bases unmatched to any gene: 7. Per the germline V gene, CDR1 is SEHNR and CDR2 is FQNEAQ (reference sequence). The CDR3 nucleotides are TGTGCCAGCAGCTCCCTGGGCGGGAGGGGCAATGAGCAGTTCTTC. Residues: CASSSLGGRGNEQFF.